These T cell receptor beta chains were read from a single sample in a study of cytomegalovirus exposure and HLA in healthy donors. Libraries were prepared by immunoSEQ multiplex PCR; TCRdb keeps only in-frame clonotypes and omits some of them. Of under 200,000 clones in the sample, roughly 85% were seen once. The source material was PBMCs. The source is a woman between 18 and 29 years old in good health and CMV-seronegative. CDR3s include the opening cysteine and the closing phenylalanine or tryptophan. D genes are given only for firm matches. Some rows have no size entry. The others give once, few or many, or a class for an expanded clone.

D gene,clone size,J gene,V gene,CDR3 DNA,CDR3 protein
TRBD2,NA,TRBJ2-1,TRBV15,TGTGCCACCAGCGGGGAAGGTCTAGCGGTATACAATGAGCAGTTCTTC,CATSGEGLAVYNEQFF
TRBD1,NA,TRBJ1-2,TRBV6-6,TGTGCCAGCACCTCTGGGCAGGGGGCGTCTGGCTACACCTTC,CASTSGQGASGYTF
NA,NA,TRBJ2-1,TRBV5-1,TGCGCCAGCGAAGAAACAGGTGGACGGACCAATGAGCAGTTCTTC,CASEETGGRTNEQFF
TRBD1,NA,TRBJ2-2,TRBV14,TGTGCCAGCAGCCAACGCGAGGGGGCTAGCTCGACCGGGGAGCTGTTTTTT,CASSQREGASSTGELFF
TRBD2,NA,TRBJ2-3,TRBV7-8,TGTGCCAGCAGCCCCCCGGGACTAGCGACAAATACGCAGTATTTT,CASSPPGLATNTQYF
TRBD1,NA,TRBJ1-1,TRBV25-1,TGTGCCAGCAGTGAACCCACGACAGGGAGAACTGAAGCTTTCTTT,CASSEPTTGRTEAFF
NA,once,TRBJ2-3,TRBV23-1,TGCGCCAGCAGTCAATCAGTGGTCCACTCAACTAGCACAGATACGCAGTATTTT,CASSQSVVHSTSTDTQYF
TRBD2,NA,TRBJ2-3,TRBV28,TGTGCCAGCAGTTTATACTTAGCGGGAGCAGATACGCAGTATTTT,CASSLYLAGADTQYF
TRBD2,NA,TRBJ2-1,TRBV2,TGTGCCAGCAGTGGGACTAGCGGGAGTTTGAATGAGCAGTTCTTC,CASSGTSGSLNEQFF
TRBD1,once,TRBJ2-2,TRBV11-2,TGTGCCAGCAGCTTAGACCCGTGGGACAGGGGGACCGGGGAGCTGTTTTTT,CASSLDPWDRGTGELFF